The 24 T cell receptor beta chains given below trace back to one sample, sequenced in a study of blood T cell repertoires in COVID-19. The data were produced by immunoSEQ multiplex PCR, yet TCRdb's version contains in-frame clones alone and is incomplete. The sample has 150,000 to 200,000 clones, roughly 80% seen once. Sequenced: peripheral blood. These receptors were collected from a woman aged 35 to 49 with COVID-19, enrolled during active disease.

The gene calls are TRBV5-6 and TRBJ1-2; weak D call: TRBD1 (5 bases). The CDR3 runs to 14 residues. V was cut by 2 bases and J by 7 bases, with 15 bases left in between. Germline CDR1 and CDR2: SGHDT and YYEEEE. The CDR3 DNA follows: TGTGCCAGCAGCTTACCTGGCAGGGTGGGTGGCTACACCTTC. This codes for CASSLPGRVGGYTF.

The V and J genes are TRBV10-3 and TRBJ2-7; perhaps TRBD2 as D (5 bases). From germline, CDR1 is ENHRY and CDR2 SYGVKD. There are 14 residues in the CDR3. Trimming pared 0 bases from V and 9 bases from J, leaving 15 bases between. In DNA form, the CDR3 reads TGTGCCATCAGTGAGTCGGGTGACCCCCGGGGGCAGTACTTC. As protein: CAISESGDPRGQYF.

The chain joins TRBV3-1 (or the pseudogene TRBV3-2) to TRBJ2-6; TRBD1 aligns across 7 bases. Germline CDR1 and CDR2: LGHDT and YNNKEL (reference sequence). CDR3 size: 14 residues. V dropped 10 bases and J dropped 3; count of bases not matched to a gene: 6. For the CDR3, the DNA is TGTGCCACTCAAGACAGGGTTGGGGCCAACGTCCTGACTTTC. Its translation is CATQDRVGANVLTF.

The chain carries TRBV12-5 and TRBJ1-2; 7 nucleotides match TRBD1. The CDR3 runs to 17 residues. Per the germline V gene, CDR1 is LGHNT and CDR2 is FRNRAP. Trimming took 3 bases from V and 4 from J; bases not matched to a gene: 14. DNA for the CDR3: TGTGCTAGTGGTTTCATTTTAGACAGGGACCATCTCTATGGCTACACCTTC. Translated: CASGFILDRDHLYGYTF.

This clone was seen only a few times. The J gene is TRBJ1-4, the V gene TRBV3-1 (or the pseudogene TRBV3-2), with D unresolved. CDR3 length: 15 amino acids. V gave up 4 bases and J gave up 4 bases, with 13 bases separating them. The germline V gene has CDR1 LGHDT and CDR2 YNNKEL (reference sequence). The CDR3 loop is CASSPSADFNEKLFF. Written as DNA, the CDR3 is TGTGCCAGCAGCCCAAGCGCCGATTTTAATGAAAAACTGTTTTTT.

The CDR3 reads CASSTGTDSYNEQFF. CDR3 in DNA: TGTGCCAGCAGCACTGGGACAGACTCCTACAATGAGCAGTTCTTC. J is TRBJ2-1 and V is TRBV5-4; 7 bases fit TRBD1. The V and J ends lost 4 bases and 0 bases, in that order; junction bases with no gene match: 4. The CDR3 runs 15 residues. Per the germline V gene, CDR1 is SGHNT and CDR2 is YYREEE (reference sequence). Together with reference TRBV5-4 and TRBJ2-1, the CDR3 gives the full variable domain: ETGVTQSPTHLIKTRGQQVTLRCSSQSGHNTVSWYQQALGQGPQFIFQYYREEENGRGNFPPRFSGLQFPNYSSELNVNALELDDSALYLCASSTGTDSYNEQFFGPGTRLTVL.

Here the CDR3 reads CASSEIRGDTQYF. As DNA, the CDR3 is TGTGCCAGTAGTGAGATCAGGGGTGATACGCAGTATTTT. The chain has TRBV19 and TRBJ2-3; D is perhaps TRBD1 (6 bases). Looked up from germline, CDR1 is LNHDA and CDR2 is SQIVND (reference sequence). The CDR3 totals 13 residues. V was pared by 5 bases and J by 6 bases, with 12 bases between.

The chain joins TRBV5-4 to TRBJ2-3; 12 nucleotides match TRBD1. Germline V CDR1 and CDR2: SGHNT, YYREEE (reference sequence). The ends lost 4 bases at V and 4 bases at J; junction bases unmatched: 7. This CDR3 comprises 16 residues. Here the CDR3 reads CASSPAGQGAADTQYF. The CDR3, as DNA: TGTGCCAGCAGCCCAGCGGGACAGGGGGCCGCAGATACGCAGTATTTT.

V usage is TRBV27 and J usage is TRBJ2-2, with TRBD2 matching over 7 bases. After removal of 5 bases from V and 4 bases from J, the junction contained 10 bases not matched to a gene. The germline V gene encodes CDR1 MNHEY and CDR2 SMNVEV (reference sequence). The CDR3 covers 16 residues. The DNA for the CDR3 is TGTGCCAGCAGTCTTGGGGCGGGGGTACTCACCGGGGAGCTGTTTTTT. It translates to CASSLGAGVLTGELFF.

The gene calls are TRBV11-2 and TRBJ1-5, with 8 bases aligning to TRBD1. J lost 1 base, V lost 5 bases, and 4 bases had no gene match. Germline CDR1 and CDR2: SGHAT and FQNNGV. The CDR3 is 15 amino acids. CDR3 sequence (DNA): TGTGCCAGCAGCACCGACAGGGGAAGCAATCAGCCCCAGCATTTT. It translates to CASSTDRGSNQPQHF.

V and J are TRBV6-2 or TRBV6-3 and TRBJ2-3; D is possibly TRBD1 (6 bases). The CDR3 spans 15 residues. With 3 bases removed from V and 2 bases from J, the gap between germline ends came to 12 bases. The germline V gene has CDR1 MNHEY and CDR2 SVGEGT. The CDR3 DNA reads as TGTGCCAGCAGTTATCTAGACAGGATCACAGATACGCAGTATTTT. Protein: CASSYLDRITDTQYF.

This clone occurred once. The V and J genes are TRBV19 and TRBJ1-2, with D possibly matching TRBD1 (5 bases). Germline-derived CDR1 and CDR2 are LNHDA and SQIVND (reference sequence). This CDR3 region has 12 residues. Trimming took 7 bases from V and 9 from J, leaving 15 bases between them. CDR3 residues: CASTIMGGSYTF. CDR3 bases: TGTGCCAGTACCATCATGGGGGGAAGCTACACCTTC.

The chain recombines TRBV5-1 with TRBJ2-2; D is uncertain. The CDR3 contains 15 residues. Per the germline V gene, CDR1 is SGHRS and CDR2 is YFSETQ. V gave up 0 bases and J gave up 4 bases, with 10 bases separating them. In DNA, the CDR3 is TGCGCCAGCAGCTTGGGGAGAGTATCCACCGGGGAGCTGTTTTTT. The encoded protein is CASSLGRVSTGELFF.

V is TRBV11-3 and J is TRBJ2-7; D unclear. CDR3 size: 13 residues. V lost 1 base and J 1 base, leaving 5 bases between the germline ends. In germline, CDR1 is SGHNT, CDR2 YENEEA. Here the CDR3 reads CASSLAESYEQYF. The CDR3 DNA reads as TGTGCCAGCAGCTTAGCAGAATCCTACGAGCAGTACTTC.

Only one count was recorded for this clone. The CDR3 protein is CAWSVSYNEQFF. Here the CDR3 DNA reads TGTGCCTGGAGTGTATCTTACAATGAGCAGTTCTTC. The V gene is TRBV30, the J gene TRBJ2-1; no firm D call. Trimming shortened V by 0 bases and J by 4 bases, and 4 bases separated the two germline ends. Germline CDR1 and CDR2: GTSNPN and SVGIG (reference sequence). The CDR3 totals 12 residues.

This chain joins TRBV6-5 and TRBJ1-2, with 8 bases aligning to TRBD1. Trimming cost V 8 bases and J 4 bases; bases outside gene matches: 3. The length of the CDR3 is 12 residues. Germline CDR1 MNHEY, CDR2 SVGAGI. CDR3 loop: CASGTGGYGYTF. The DNA for the CDR3 is TGTGCCAGCGGAACAGGGGGCTATGGCTACACCTTC.

J is TRBJ2-2 and V is TRBV6-2 or TRBV6-3; 8 nucleotides line up with TRBD1. V gave up 5 bases and J gave up 3 bases; unmatched junction bases: 14. Germline values: CDR1 MNHEY, CDR2 SVGEGT. This CDR3 region has 18 residues. The DNA for the CDR3 is TGTGCCAGCAGTCCGTCTCTGGGACAGGCAATTTACACCGGGGAGCTGTTTTTT. Encoded protein: CASSPSLGQAIYTGELFF.

This chain uses TRBV7-2 with TRBJ2-5; no definite D call. The CDR3 has 14 amino acids. V lost 5 bases and J lost 7, with 17 bases in between. Germline lookup yields CDR1 SGHTA and CDR2 FQGNSA. CDR3 bases: TGTGCCAGCAGCCCCGCTAGGCTCCTCGGGACCCAGTACTTC. As protein: CASSPARLLGTQYF.

The chain links TRBV20-1 to TRBJ1-2, with D hard to call. This CDR3 spans 11 amino acids. Trimming took 6 bases from V and 10 from J, leaving 15 bases between them. Germline V CDR1 and CDR2: DFQATT, SNEGSKA (reference sequence). The CDR3 nucleotides are TGCAGTGCCGAGGGCGCCAGCTACTACACCTTC. The encoded protein is CSAEGASYYTF.

This clone has a handful of counts. The rearrangement joins TRBV3-1 (or the pseudogene TRBV3-2) to TRBJ1-4, with 7 bases fitting TRBD1. CDR1 is LGHDT, CDR2 YNNKEL, per germline (reference sequence). This CDR3 spans 14 amino acids. The ends lost 6 bases at V and 8 bases at J; junction bases unmatched: 9. Here the CDR3 DNA reads TGTGCCAGCAGGGGGACAGACATGGGCGAAAAACTGTTTTTT. Amino acid sequence: CASRGTDMGEKLFF.

This clone was detected ten times or more. V gene TRBV30 combines with J gene TRBJ1-2, with no clear D. The CDR3 is made up of 11 amino acids. Germline V CDR1 and CDR2: GTSNPN, SVGIG (reference sequence). Trimming took 3 bases from V and 8 from J, leaving 10 bases between them. Here the CDR3 DNA reads TGTGCCTGGAGCCTCGGTGTAGGCTACACCTTC. This codes for CAWSLGVGYTF.

This chain links TRBV7-9 with TRBJ2-2; 7 bases line up with TRBD1. V lost 7 bases and J lost 6; bases outside the gene matches: 5. This CDR3 comprises 13 residues. CDR1 and CDR2 (germline): SEHNR, FQNEAQ (reference sequence). The CDR3 coding sequence is TGTGCCAGCACTACAGGGGCGGCCGGGGAGCTGTTTTTT. As protein: CASTTGAAGELFF. Variable domain in full (rest from reference TRBV7-9 and TRBJ2-2): DTGVSQNPRHKITKRGQNVTFRCDPISEHNRLYWYRQTLGQGPEFLTYFQNEAQLEKSRLLSDRFSAERPKGSFSTLEIQRTEQGDSAMYLCASTTGAAGELFFGEGSRLTVL.

CDR3 coding DNA: TGTGCCAGCAGTCGGAGTTGGACAGGTTCAAACTATGGCTACACCTTC. Its protein product is CASSRSWTGSNYGYTF. The chain employs TRBV3-1 (or the pseudogene TRBV3-2) and TRBJ1-2; 7 nucleotides match TRBD1. The CDR3 is made up of 16 amino acids. CDR1 is LGHDT, CDR2 YNNKEL, per germline (reference sequence). Losses at the gene ends were 6 bases for V and 2 bases for J; bases not matched to a gene: 12.

This clone was counted between two and nine times. The chain is built from TRBV9 and TRBJ2-4, with 9 positions matching TRBD1. CDR1 and CDR2 from the germline V gene are SGDLS and YYNGEE. The CDR3 runs 14 residues. With V trimmed by 4 bases and J by 6 bases, 5 bases remained unmatched. The CDR3 DNA reads TGTGCCAGCAGCTTCCAGGACAGGGGAAACATTCAGTACTTC. Residues: CASSFQDRGNIQYF.